This paragraph covers one T cell receptor beta chain sequence. Its antigen is as yet unknown. CDR3 length equals 13 residues. Trimming took off 5 bases at V and 11 bases at J, with 18 bases between the two ends. Per germline, CDR1 MDHEN and CDR2 SYDVKM. The data were obtained in a study of cytomegalovirus exposure and HLA in healthy donors. Findings of the study overall: Presence/absence analyses supposed approximately even sequencing depth among donors. Serostatus for CMV was the only available immune exposure information.

It was with 60 Vbeta and 13 Jbeta primers that the PCR ran. Profiled with immunoSEQ multiplex PCR; TCRdb holds only in-frame clones, not every one. The sample contains around 80,000 clones, 75% to 80% of which appear only once. The V and J genes are TRBV28 and TRBJ1-1; D not resolved. Input material: PBMCs. The TCR originated in a man aged 35 to 55 in good health and CMV-seronegative. CDR3 sequence reads: CASSTRTPPYAFF. The CDR3 DNA reads TGTGCCAGCAGTACACGGACTCCGCCCTACGCTTTCTTT.